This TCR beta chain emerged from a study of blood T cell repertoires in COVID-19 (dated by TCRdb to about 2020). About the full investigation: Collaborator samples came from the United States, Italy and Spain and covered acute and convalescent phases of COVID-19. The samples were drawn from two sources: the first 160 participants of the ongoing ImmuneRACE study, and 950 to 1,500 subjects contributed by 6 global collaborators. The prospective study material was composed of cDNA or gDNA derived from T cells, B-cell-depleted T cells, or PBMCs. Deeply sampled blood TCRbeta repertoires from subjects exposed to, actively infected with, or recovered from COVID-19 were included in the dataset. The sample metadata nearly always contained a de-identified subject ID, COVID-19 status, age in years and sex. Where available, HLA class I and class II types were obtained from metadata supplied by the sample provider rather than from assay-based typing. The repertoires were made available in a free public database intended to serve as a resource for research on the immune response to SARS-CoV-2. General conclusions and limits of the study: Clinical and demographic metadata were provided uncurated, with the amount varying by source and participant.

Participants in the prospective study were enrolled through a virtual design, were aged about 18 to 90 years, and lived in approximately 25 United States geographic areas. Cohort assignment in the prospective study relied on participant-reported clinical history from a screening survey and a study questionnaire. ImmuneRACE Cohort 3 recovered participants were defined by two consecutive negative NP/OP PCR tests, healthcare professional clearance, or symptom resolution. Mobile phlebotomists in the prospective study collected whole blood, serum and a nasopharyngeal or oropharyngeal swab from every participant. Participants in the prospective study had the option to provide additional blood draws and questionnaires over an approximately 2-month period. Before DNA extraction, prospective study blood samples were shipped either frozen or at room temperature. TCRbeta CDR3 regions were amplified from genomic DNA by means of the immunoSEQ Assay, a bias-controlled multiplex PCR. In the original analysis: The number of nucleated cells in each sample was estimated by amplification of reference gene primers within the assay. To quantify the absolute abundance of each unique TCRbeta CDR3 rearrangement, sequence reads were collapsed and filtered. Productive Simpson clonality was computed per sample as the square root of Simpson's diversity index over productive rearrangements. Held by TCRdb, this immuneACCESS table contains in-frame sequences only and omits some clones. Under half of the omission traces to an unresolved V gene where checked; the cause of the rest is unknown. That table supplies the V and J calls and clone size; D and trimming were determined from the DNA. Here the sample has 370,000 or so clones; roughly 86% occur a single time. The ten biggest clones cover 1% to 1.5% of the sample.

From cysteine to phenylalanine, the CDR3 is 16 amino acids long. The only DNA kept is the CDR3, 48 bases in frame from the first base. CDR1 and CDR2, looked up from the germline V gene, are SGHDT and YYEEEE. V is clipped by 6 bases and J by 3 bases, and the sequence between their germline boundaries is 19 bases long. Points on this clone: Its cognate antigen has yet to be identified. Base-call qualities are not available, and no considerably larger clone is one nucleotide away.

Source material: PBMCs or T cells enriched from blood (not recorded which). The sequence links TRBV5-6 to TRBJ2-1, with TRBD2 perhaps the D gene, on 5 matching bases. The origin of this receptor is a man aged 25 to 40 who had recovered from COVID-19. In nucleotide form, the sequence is TGTGCCAGCACCACACTGAGGCTAGCTGACTACAATGAGCAGTTCTTC. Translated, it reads CASTTLRLADYNEQFF. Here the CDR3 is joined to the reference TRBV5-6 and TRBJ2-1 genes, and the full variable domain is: DAGVTQSPTHLIKTRGQQVTLRCSPKSGHDTVSWYQQALGQGPQFIFQYYEEEERQRGNFPDRFSGHQFPNYSSELNVNALLLGDSALYLCASTTLRLADYNEQFFGPGTRLTVL.